The clone carrying this TCR beta chain was observed many times. Its antigen is unknown. This sample stems from a study of prognosis after radiotherapy for stage I lung cancer. Study-level background: The patients comprised 13 men and 6 women, spanning ages about 53 to 84 and having a median of about 76 years. General study results and limits: It was not determined whether the expanded TCR clones were tumor-specific. After stereotactic body radiation therapy, unique TCR clone counts dropped from a median of approximately 9,100 to 7,200.

TCR beta CDR3 was amplified from genomic DNA by two-round multiplex PCR. Primers targeting each individual TRBV and TRBJ gene were applied in first-round PCR. TCRdb recomputed calls from the multiplex PCR reads with MiXCR, one row per CDR3 protein. The sample has 30,000 to 40,000 distinct CDR3 sequences; approximately 29% are singletons. The CDR3 totals 13 residues. The ends lost 6 bases at V and 7 bases at J; junction bases unmatched: 6. Germline V CDR1 and CDR2: MNHEY, SVGEGT. Here the sequenced sample was PBMCs, taken before or after stereotactic body radiation therapy (not recorded which). This receptor was taken from a donor aged 50 or older with non-small cell lung cancer. The chain has TRBV6-2 or TRBV6-3 and TRBJ1-2; 9 nucleotides line up with TRBD1. The CDR3 DNA reads as TGTGCCAGCAGAAACAGGGGGCGTTCTGGCTACACCTTC. Protein sequence: CASRNRGRSGYTF.